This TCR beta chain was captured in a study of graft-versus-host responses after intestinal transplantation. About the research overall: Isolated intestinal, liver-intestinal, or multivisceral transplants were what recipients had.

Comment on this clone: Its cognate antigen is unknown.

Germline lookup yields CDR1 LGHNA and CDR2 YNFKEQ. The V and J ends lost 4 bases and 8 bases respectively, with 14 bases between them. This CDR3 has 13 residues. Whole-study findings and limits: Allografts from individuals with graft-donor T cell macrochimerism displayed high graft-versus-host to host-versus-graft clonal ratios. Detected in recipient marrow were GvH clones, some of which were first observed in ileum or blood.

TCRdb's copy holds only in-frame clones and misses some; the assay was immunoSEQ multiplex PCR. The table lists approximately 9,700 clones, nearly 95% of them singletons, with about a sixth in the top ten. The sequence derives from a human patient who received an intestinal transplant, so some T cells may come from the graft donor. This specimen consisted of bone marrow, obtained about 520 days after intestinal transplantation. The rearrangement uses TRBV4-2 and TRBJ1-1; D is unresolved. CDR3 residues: CASSLWVDGEAFF. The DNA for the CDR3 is TGTGCCAGCAGCCTCTGGGTCGATGGGGAAGCTTTCTTT.